These 30 T cell receptor beta chains came from one sample sequenced in a study of regulatory T cells in long-lasting Graves disease. Assembly of TCR beta libraries relied on iRepertoire HTBI primers together with Arm-PCR of CDR3 regions. TCRdb recomputed calls from the multiplex PCR reads with MiXCR, one row per CDR3 protein. Of around 430,000 distinct CDR3 sequences listed, under 25% are singletons. As to time point: persistent/refractory GD, antithyroid drugs over 5 years with positive TRAb. Generation of the TCR library employed RNA extracted from PBMCs. The sequencing used peripheral blood mononuclear cells (PBMCs), collected when the disease was refractory, from a patient treated with antithyroid drugs. These receptors all stem from a female donor with Graves disease.

This clonotype has more than one count but fewer than ten. At one of its ends the junction is not consistent with the germline gene, which may arise from a read error. V is TRBV14 and J is TRBJ1-1; TRBD1 aligns across 9 bases. Germline V gives CDR1 SGHDN, CDR2 FVKESK. The CDR3 has 13 residues. The CDR3 bases are TGTGCCAGCAGCCAAGATCTCGGGACAGGGAATCGCTTT. Translated: CASSQDLGTGNRF.

This clonotype has a count of ten or more. The CDR3 region is CASSEVPQPQHF. In DNA form, the CDR3 reads TGTGCCAGCAGTGAGGTTCCTCAGCCCCAGCATTTT. This chain connects TRBV6-1 to TRBJ1-5, with D hard to call. This CDR3 comprises 12 residues. V was pared by 3 bases and J by 6 bases, with 6 bases between. Per the germline V gene, CDR1 is MNHNS and CDR2 is SASEGT.

In this sample, this clonotype turned up many times. The chain carries TRBV12-3 or TRBV12-4 and TRBJ2-7; a possible D gene is TRBD2 (6 bases). This CDR3 comprises 15 residues. Deletions cut 3 bases from V and 3 bases from J, with 15 bases between. CDR3 coding DNA: TGTGCCAGCAGTTTGCGGGTTAGCGGCAACTACGAGCAGTACTTC. It encodes CASSLRVSGNYEQYF.

This clonotype was seen once. A clone one base away is much larger, so this may be a read error. This chain joins TRBV10-3 and TRBJ1-6, with D perhaps TRBD1 (6 bases). The CDR3 is 15 amino acids. V lost 10 bases and J lost 5, with 18 bases in between. Germline V lookup: CDR1 ENHRY, CDR2 SYGVKD. The CDR3, as DNA: TGTGCCACCTGGGACACCGGGCCGAATAATTCACCCCTCCACTTT. Amino acids: CATWDTGPNNSPLHF.

This clonotype turned up a few times. The chain uses TRBV19 and TRBJ1-1; 11 positions agree with TRBD1. This CDR3 contains 15 residues. V lost 8 bases and J lost 7; bases outside the gene matches: 12. The germline V gene encodes CDR1 LNHDA and CDR2 SQIVND (reference sequence). CDR3 sequence (DNA): TGTGCCAGTGGGACGGGGACAGGGGGATTGGGTGAAGCTTTCTTT. Its protein product is CASGTGTGGLGEAFF.

In its sample, this clonotype was seen a few times. The V and J genes are TRBV10-3 and TRBJ1-2, with TRBD1 matching 7 bases. This CDR3 region has 15 residues. Germline lookup yields CDR1 ENHRY and CDR2 SYGVKD. After removal of 2 bases from V and 6 bases from J, the junction contained 9 bases not matched to a gene. In DNA, the CDR3 is TGTGCCATCAGTGAGGCCCTGACAGGGCAAAATGGCTACACCTTC. Its translation: CAISEALTGQNGYTF.

This clonotype has ten or more counts. The chain joins TRBV28 to TRBJ2-5; 8 nucleotides match TRBD2. V lost 7 bases and J lost 5; bases outside the gene matches: 6. The germline gives CDR1 MDHEN, CDR2 SYDVKM. The length of the CDR3 is 13 residues. The CDR3 sequence is CASMPGGVETQYF. Written as DNA, the CDR3 is TGTGCCAGCATGCCGGGGGGGGTGGAGACCCAGTACTTC.

This clonotype was seen at least ten times. This sequence joins TRBV7-3 and TRBJ2-5, with D maybe TRBD2 (6 bases). The CDR3 runs to 14 residues. Trimming stripped 5 bases from V and 3 bases from J, with 13 bases between. Germline loops: CDR1 SGHTA, CDR2 FQGTGA. The CDR3 bases are TGTGCCAGCAGCCGAGGACCGGGAGAAGAGACCCAGTACTTC. This gives the protein CASSRGPGEETQYF.

This clonotype has a count of ten or more. This chain uses TRBV6-5 with TRBJ2-7, with 8 positions matching TRBD2. Trimming cost V 2 bases and J 4 bases; bases outside gene matches: 7. Per the germline V gene, CDR1 is MNHEY and CDR2 is SVGAGI. CDR3 size: 15 residues. CDR3 sequence (DNA): TGTGCCAGCAGTTACGGTCCGACTAGCGTGTACGAGCAGTACTTC. It translates to CASSYGPTSVYEQYF.

This clonotype was seen at least ten times. The chain has TRBV12-3 or TRBV12-4 and TRBJ1-5; D ambiguous. Trimming stripped 4 bases from V and 3 bases from J, with 7 bases between. This CDR3 has 13 amino acids. In nucleotides, the CDR3 is TGTGCCAGCAGTTACGGACCCAATCAGCCCCAGCATTTT. This codes for CASSYGPNQPQHF.

This clonotype has a count of ten or more. This sequence joins TRBV7-8 and TRBJ1-1, with TRBD1 as a possible D gene (6 bases). Trimming removed 5 bases from V and 4 bases from J, with 17 bases in between. This CDR3 spans 15 amino acids. From germline, CDR1 is SGHVS and CDR2 FQNEAQ. CDR3 residues: CASSPRTVWGTEAFF. The CDR3, as DNA: TGTGCCAGCAGCCCCCGGACAGTTTGGGGCACTGAAGCTTTCTTT.

The table lists this clonotype with many counts. In DNA, the CDR3 is TGTGCCAGCAGTTTGTACCTTCCCCGGACAGACAATCAGCCCCAGCATTTT. Translation gives CASSLYLPRTDNQPQHF. The chain links TRBV27 to TRBJ1-5; TRBD1 might be the D (6 bases). Deletions cut 3 bases from V and 3 bases from J, with 18 bases between. This CDR3 is built from 17 residues. Germline CDR1 reads MNHEY; CDR2 reads SMNVEV (reference sequence).

This rearrangement joins TRBV7-2 to TRBJ2-5, with 9 bases matching TRBD2. After removal of 5 bases from V and 1 base from J, the junction contained 5 bases not matched to a gene. Germline CDR1 SGHTA, CDR2 FQGNSA. This CDR3 is 15 amino acids long. CDR3 sequence reads: CASSVLAGLQETQYF. For the CDR3, the DNA is TGTGCCAGCAGCGTACTAGCGGGCCTCCAAGAGACCCAGTACTTC.

In this sample, this clonotype turned up a few times. This may arise from a read error, as a much more abundant clone is one base away. This chain uses TRBV7-9 with TRBJ2-7; D is possibly TRBD1 (5 bases). V shed 6 bases and J shed 0 bases, with 9 bases lying between them. There are 13 residues in the CDR3. The germline CDR1 and CDR2 sequences are SEHNR and FQNEAQ (reference sequence). The CDR3 here is CASSVQDSYEQYF. CDR3 DNA sequence: TGTGCCAGCAGTGTACAGGACTCCTACGAGCAGTACTTC.

The sample holds a few counts of this clonotype. This rearrangement joins TRBV28 to TRBJ2-2, with 9 nucleotides matching TRBD1. CDR1 is MDHEN, CDR2 SYDVKM, per germline. Unmatched junction bases numbered 7, after V lost 1 base and J lost 4 bases. CDR3 size: 17 residues. The CDR3 loop reads CASSLLVQGAGTGELFF. For the CDR3, the DNA is TGTGCCAGCAGTTTATTGGTACAGGGGGCCGGCACCGGGGAGCTGTTTTTT.

CDR3 DNA: TGTGCCAGCAGTGCCCTAGCGGGGTCTAGCACAGATACGCAGTATTTT. This sequence encodes CASSALAGSSTDTQYF. The chain links TRBV12-3 or TRBV12-4 to TRBJ2-3, with 9 bases aligning to TRBD2. Trimming removed 5 bases from V and 0 bases from J; junction bases left unmatched: 6. The CDR3 totals 16 residues.

To note about this clonotype: This likely reflects a read error, since a far larger clone is one base away. This rearrangement joins TRBV6-1 to TRBJ2-7; 10 nucleotides agree with TRBD2. This CDR3 has 14 residues. Germline CDR1 MNHNS, CDR2 SASEGT. The CDR3 here is CACSRTSGIYEQYF. In DNA form, the CDR3 reads TGTGCCTGCAGTAGGACTAGCGGAATCTACGAGCAGTACTTC.

In this sample, this clonotype turned up many times. V is TRBV3-1 and J is TRBJ2-5; D ambiguous. V lost 2 bases, J lost 7 bases, and 8 bases lay in between. Germline CDR1 reads LGHDT; CDR2 reads YNNKEL (reference sequence). CDR3 length equals 12 residues. The CDR3 bases are TGTGCCAGCAGCCAAACCCAGAGGACCCAGTACTTC. Amino acids: CASSQTQRTQYF.

The gene calls are TRBV2 and TRBJ2-1; 7 bases align to TRBD1. CDR1 SNHLY and CDR2 FYNNEI come from the germline V gene. The CDR3 loop spans 14 amino acids. J gave up 9 bases and V 6 bases, and 11 bases lay outside the gene matches. This CDR3 is CASSQRTGVAEQFF. The DNA of the CDR3 is TGTGCCAGCAGCCAACGAACAGGGGTCGCTGAGCAGTTCTTC.

This clonotype occurred many times. The CDR3 region is CASSLYAASTYEQYF. CDR3 bases: TGTGCCAGCAGTTTATATGCTGCTAGCACCTACGAGCAGTACTTC. This chain joins TRBV27 and TRBJ2-7; D is possibly TRBD2 (5 bases). The CDR3 totals 15 residues. The V end was cut by 1 base, the J end by 2 bases, with 12 bases between. Germline V gives CDR1 MNHEY, CDR2 SMNVEV (reference sequence).

To note about this clonotype: The junction departs from the called germline gene at one end, perhaps through a read error. The chain recombines TRBV2 with TRBJ2-7; no clear D gene. The CDR3 covers 17 residues. Germline CDR1 and CDR2: SNHLY and FYNNEI. The CDR3 reads CASRPPSGRINSYERYF. CDR3 DNA sequence: TGTGCCAGCAGGCCACCCTCAGGACGGATCAACTCCTACGAGCGGTACTTC.

This clonotype came up many times. The chain carries TRBV28 and TRBJ2-7; 12 positions match TRBD1. The ends lost 3 bases at V and 0 bases at J; junction bases unmatched: 6. The CDR3 has 17 residues. Germline V gene data show CDR1 as MDHEN and CDR2 as SYDVKM. This CDR3 is CASSLGTGGQSSYEQYF. The CDR3, as DNA: TGTGCCAGCAGTTTGGGGACAGGGGGCCAGAGCTCCTACGAGCAGTACTTC.

This clonotype has at least ten counts. The V gene is TRBV6-1, the J gene TRBJ2-7, with 7 bases lining up with TRBD1. V gave up 6 bases and J gave up 3 bases; unmatched junction bases: 5. The CDR3 length is 13 residues. CDR1 is MNHNS and CDR2 is SASEGT in the germline V gene. As DNA, the CDR3 is TGTGCCAGCAGACCGGGACAGTACTACGAGCAGTACTTC. Protein product: CASRPGQYYEQYF.

This chain uses TRBV7-8 with TRBJ2-1, with D unclear. Germline lookup yields CDR1 SGHVS and CDR2 FQNEAQ. CDR3 length equals 16 residues. The V end was cut by 5 bases, the J end by 5 bases, with 19 bases between. CDR3 DNA sequence: TGTGCCAGCAGCAGTGGGCTTGGTGGACGAAACAATGAGCAGTTCTTC. This sequence encodes CASSSGLGGRNNEQFF.

The genes are TRBV19 and TRBJ2-2; unclear D gene. CDR3 length equals 17 residues. Germline lookup yields CDR1 LNHDA and CDR2 SQIVND (reference sequence). V shed 3 bases and J shed 5 bases, with 19 bases lying between them. Here the CDR3 reads CASSIEPGEIGTGELFF. The CDR3 DNA sequence: TGTGCCAGTAGTATTGAACCTGGGGAAATCGGGACCGGGGAGCTGTTTTTT.

This clonotype was found many times. The rearrangement uses TRBV12-3 or TRBV12-4 and TRBJ1-2; a weak D match, TRBD1 (5 bases). Trimming cost V 5 bases and J 9 bases, with 13 bases left between them. The CDR3 is 12 amino acids. The CDR3 spells CASSPGTSRYTF. CDR3 DNA: TGTGCCAGCAGTCCGGGGACTAGTCGCTACACCTTC.

The rearrangement joins TRBV15 to TRBJ1-6; D remains ambiguous. Germline CDR1 reads LNHNV; CDR2 reads YYDKDF (reference sequence). V dropped 0 bases and J dropped 0 bases, with 18 bases sitting between them. The CDR3 has 20 amino acids. For the CDR3, the DNA is TGTGCCACCAGCAGAGATCGACCGAGTAGGGAGAGCTCCTATAATTCACCCCTCCACTTT. Translation: CATSRDRPSRESSYNSPLHF.

The sample holds a few counts of this clonotype. The rearrangement joins TRBV12-3 or TRBV12-4 to TRBJ2-6, with D possibly matching TRBD1 (6 bases). V lost 5 bases and J lost 2, with 19 bases in between. This CDR3 comprises 18 residues. This CDR3 reads CASSDSTGIRAGANVLTF. CDR3 DNA: TGTGCCAGCAGTGACTCAACAGGGATTCGAGCTGGGGCCAACGTCCTGACTTTC.

This clonotype was picked up a small number of times. CDR3 amino acids: CASSQATGGNYEQYF. In DNA, the CDR3 is TGCGCCAGCAGCCAAGCGACAGGAGGGAACTACGAGCAGTACTTC. The chain employs TRBV4-3 and TRBJ2-7; D tentatively reads TRBD1 or TRBD2 (6 bases each). The CDR3 extends over 15 amino acids. The ends were cut back, 1 base at V and 3 bases at J, with 13 bases in the middle. The V gene's germline CDR1 is LGHNA and CDR2 YSLEER.

The sample holds many counts of this clonotype. The chain recombines TRBV10-3 with TRBJ1-5; tentatively, D is TRBD1 (6 bases). Germline CDR1 reads ENHRY; CDR2 reads SYGVKD. CDR3 length equals 14 residues. The ends were cut back, 6 bases at V and 4 bases at J, with 13 bases in the middle. The CDR3: CAIRGAGTNQPQHF. In DNA, the CDR3 is TGTGCCATCAGGGGGGCCGGGACGAATCAGCCCCAGCATTTT.